The clone carrying this TCR beta chain has a handful of counts. The ends lost 7 bases at V and 9 bases at J; junction bases unmatched: 15. The CDR3 sequence is 15 residues long. Per germline, CDR1 SGHVS and CDR2 FQNEAQ. Original methodology: Reference gene primer amplification yielded estimated nucleated cell counts. Libraries were prepared by immunoSEQ multiplex PCR; TCRdb keeps only in-frame clonotypes and omits some of them. V, J and clone size are those of that table, while D and trimming were read from the DNA. The profile shows 110,000 to 150,000 clones, around 90% of them singletons. This specimen belongs to a study of blood T cell repertoires in COVID-19. Study-level background: Sites in the United States, Italy and Spain provided acute and convalescent COVID-19 samples. Sources were T cells, B-cell-depleted T cells, or PBMCs; the material itself was cDNA or gDNA.

This clonotype was sampled from a human donor in a cohort sampled during active COVID-19. The sequenced sample was peripheral blood. The chain is built from TRBV7-8 and TRBJ2-1; 7 nucleotides align to TRBD2. Written as DNA, the CDR3 is TGTGCCAGCACCCCTCGGGGGGAGGGCCGTGGTGAGCAGTTCTTC. Translation gives CASTPRGEGRGEQFF.